The 17 T cell receptor beta chains reported below all come from one sample, sequenced in a study of cytomegalovirus exposure and HLA in healthy donors. The primer mix had 60 Vbeta and 13 Jbeta primers. Produced via immunoSEQ multiplex PCR; TCRdb's table is partial and in-frame only. This table holds about 170,000 clones, about 88% found once. The material sequenced was PBMCs. Source of these receptors: a man younger than 30 in good health and CMV-seropositive.

The chain recombines TRBV10-3 with TRBJ1-2; D is unclear. The CDR3 covers 13 residues. Germline CDR1 is ENHRY and CDR2 is SYGVKD. V was shortened by 4 bases and J by 1 base, with 7 bases between the two germline ends. The CDR3 loop reads CAISVTVNYGYTF. The CDR3 DNA sequence: TGTGCCATCAGTGTCACAGTTAACTATGGCTACACCTTC.

The chain is built from TRBV5-1 and TRBJ1-1; D may be TRBD1 (6 bases). Deletions cut 0 bases from V and 5 bases from J, with 11 bases between. Looked up from germline, CDR1 is SGHRS and CDR2 is YFSETQ. CDR3 size: 14 residues. CDR3 protein: CASSLDGTPTEAFF. CDR3 sequence (DNA): TGCGCCAGCAGCTTGGATGGGACACCTACTGAAGCTTTCTTT.

This clone showed up just once. The genes are TRBV10-3 and TRBJ1-2; 9 bases align to TRBD1. The V gene's germline CDR1 is ENHRY and CDR2 SYGVKD. J lost 5 bases, V lost 5 bases, and 9 bases had no gene match. There are 15 residues in the CDR3. The CDR3 loop is CAISSIPGQGYGYTF. DNA of the CDR3: TGTGCCATCAGTTCGATACCGGGACAGGGTTATGGCTACACCTTC.

The chain uses TRBV18 and TRBJ2-5; TRBD2 aligns across 12 bases. The CDR3 runs to 15 residues. J was trimmed by 3 bases and V by 6 bases; bases with no gene match: 5. The germline V gene has CDR1 KGHSH and CDR2 LQKENI. CDR3 sequence: CASSLRLAGEETQYF. In DNA, the CDR3 is TGTGCCAGCTCGCTCCGACTAGCGGGGGAAGAGACCCAGTACTTC.

The chain has TRBV10-3 and TRBJ2-1, with 12 bases fitting TRBD2. Germline V gene lookup returns CDR1 ENHRY and CDR2 SYGVKD. The junction had 3 bases not matched to a gene; V was cut back by 6 bases and J by 6 bases. The CDR3 runs to 14 residues. CDR3 loop: CAIRASGGANEQFF. CDR3 coding DNA: TGTGCCATCAGGGCTAGCGGGGGGGCCAATGAGCAGTTCTTC.

The CDR3 DNA reads TGTGCCAGCAGCTCGGCCGGGACAGGGTTCTACGAGCAGTACTTC. Translation: CASSSAGTGFYEQYF. J is TRBJ2-7 and V is TRBV7-9; 9 bases are shared with TRBD1. The CDR3 length is 15 residues. With V trimmed by 4 bases and J by 3 bases, 7 bases remained unmatched. Germline lookup yields CDR1 SEHNR and CDR2 FQNEAQ (reference sequence).

This chain joins TRBV4-1 and TRBJ1-1, with D possibly TRBD1 on 5 matching bases. Trimming removed 5 bases at V and 1 base at J, with 14 bases between. The CDR3 is made up of 15 amino acids. CDR1 and CDR2 from the germline V gene are MGHRA and YSYEKL. The CDR3 nucleotides read TGCGCCAGCAGCTACGGGGGGACGGAGAACACTGAAGCTTTCTTT. Its protein product is CASSYGGTENTEAFF.

This chain connects TRBV4-3 to TRBJ2-1; 9 bases agree with TRBD2. With 0 bases clipped from V and 3 bases from J, the junction kept 6 bases outside the gene matches. The CDR3 is made up of 17 amino acids. CDR1 LGHNA and CDR2 YSLEER come from the germline V gene. DNA for the CDR3: TGCGCCAGCAGCCAAGATCTGGCTAGCGGGATCTACAATGAGCAGTTCTTC. Translation gives CASSQDLASGIYNEQFF.

The count of this clone is one. The chain carries TRBV7-9 and TRBJ1-1; the D is unclear. Germline CDR1 reads SEHNR; CDR2 reads FQNEAQ (reference sequence). The V end was cut by 4 bases, the J end by 2 bases, with 5 bases between. The CDR3 sequence is 12 residues long. The CDR3 region is CASSSVNTEAFF. The CDR3 nucleotides are TGTGCCAGCAGCTCAGTAAACACTGAAGCTTTCTTT. Together with reference TRBV7-9 and TRBJ1-1, the CDR3 gives the full variable domain: DTGVSQNPRHKITKRGQNVTFRCDPISEHNRLYWYRQTLGQGPEFLTYFQNEAQLEKSRLLSDRFSAERPKGSFSTLEIQRTEQGDSAMYLCASSSVNTEAFFGQGTRLTVV.

This chain connects TRBV7-9 to TRBJ1-1; D is possibly TRBD1 (5 bases). V was pared by 1 base and J by 1 base, with 7 bases between. Germline CDR1 SEHNR, CDR2 FQNEAQ (reference sequence). This CDR3 is built from 14 residues. Written as DNA, the CDR3 is TGTGCCAGCAGCTTAGTCAGGGCGAACACTGAAGCTTTCTTT. This sequence encodes CASSLVRANTEAFF.

The chain couples TRBV7-9 to TRBJ1-3; D not certain. The V end was cut by 0 bases, the J end by 1 base, with 10 bases between. The CDR3 sequence is 16 residues long. Per the germline V gene, CDR1 is SEHNR and CDR2 is FQNEAQ (reference sequence). The CDR3 coding sequence is TGTGCCAGCAGCTTAGCGGTAGGAGGGTCTGGAAACACCATATATTTT. Protein sequence: CASSLAVGGSGNTIYF.

The table lists this clone with a count of one. The chain employs TRBV29-1 and TRBJ1-1, with a possible D match to TRBD1 (6 bases). CDR1 and CDR2 from the germline V gene are SQVTM and ANQGSEA. CDR3 length: 11 residues. V was cut by 6 bases and J by 8 bases, with 13 bases left in between. CDR3 amino acids: CSVGQTMEAFF. As DNA, the CDR3 is TGCAGCGTCGGACAGACCATGGAAGCTTTCTTT.

This chain links TRBV4-1 with TRBJ2-7, with 9 bases lining up with TRBD1. V dropped 1 base and J dropped 2; count of bases not matched to a gene: 3. The length of the CDR3 is 15 residues. Germline loops: CDR1 MGHRA, CDR2 YSYEKL. CDR3 bases: TGCGCCAGCAGCCAAGGACAGGGGGGAACCTACGAGCAGTACTTC. This codes for CASSQGQGGTYEQYF.

V and J are TRBV4-3 and TRBJ2-5, with 8 nucleotides matching TRBD1. CDR3 length: 14 residues. J was trimmed by 5 bases and V by 0 bases; bases with no gene match: 2. Germline CDR1 LGHNA, CDR2 YSLEER. CDR3 amino acids: CASSQDYRGETQYF. CDR3 coding DNA: TGCGCCAGCAGCCAAGATTACAGGGGGGAGACCCAGTACTTC.

V and J are TRBV18 and TRBJ2-5, with TRBD1 as a possible D gene (5 bases). CDR3 length: 13 amino acids. The V gene lost 4 bases and the J gene lost 2 bases, with 8 bases spanning the gap. Germline CDR1 and CDR2: KGHSH and LQKENI. The CDR3 DNA reads TGTGCCAGCTCACTGACAGTTCAAGAGACCCAGTACTTC. Its protein product is CASSLTVQETQYF.

The CDR3 DNA sequence: TGTGCCAGCAGCGTAAAGGAGGATACGCAGTATTTT. It yields the protein CASSVKEDTQYF. The chain recombines TRBV9 with TRBJ2-3, with unresolved D. Germline assignment: CDR1 SGDLS and CDR2 YYNGEE. The V gene lost 1 base and the J gene lost 6 bases, with 6 bases spanning the gap. The CDR3 runs to 12 residues.

This sequence joins TRBV7-8 and TRBJ1-1; D may be TRBD1 (6 bases). Trimming took 4 bases from V and 4 from J, leaving 10 bases between them. Germline-derived CDR1 and CDR2 are SGHVS and FQNEAQ. The CDR3 has 13 residues. The CDR3 reads CASSYGQPTEAFF. Here the CDR3 DNA reads TGTGCCAGCAGCTATGGACAGCCCACTGAAGCTTTCTTT. Supplemented by reference TRBV7-8 and TRBJ1-1, the full variable domain reads GAGVSQSPRYKVAKRGQDVALRCDPISGHVSLFWYQQALGQGPEFLTYFQNEAQLDKSGLPSDRFFAERPEGSVSTLKIQRTQQEDSAVYLCASSYGQPTEAFFGQGTRLTVV.